The 31 T cell receptor beta chains below come from one sample, sequenced in a study of patients and donors after allogeneic stem cell transplantation. TCRdb analysed the RT-PCR reads with MiXCR anew, one entry per CDR3 protein. The sample shows 150,000 to 200,000 distinct CDR3 sequences, 41% of them seen only once. The sequenced sample consisted of blood, either unsorted or a sorted T cell fraction (not recorded which). The receptor source for this set is a human donor who was either an allogeneic HSCT recipient or a stem cell or donor lymphocyte infusion donor (not recorded which). It is not recorded whose cells these are; they may come from a transplant donor.

J is TRBJ1-1 and V is TRBV19; perhaps TRBD1 as D (6 bases). Trimming pared 5 bases from V and 0 bases from J, leaving 10 bases between. This CDR3 region has 14 residues. Germline V lookup: CDR1 LNHDA, CDR2 SQIVND (reference sequence). The CDR3 sequence: CASSGGGMNTEAFF. Here the CDR3 DNA reads TGTGCCAGTAGTGGAGGGGGGATGAACACTGAAGCTTTCTTT.

The genes are TRBV4-3 and TRBJ2-3; D remains ambiguous. The CDR3 totals 15 residues. V lost 0 bases and J 2 bases, leaving 9 bases between the germline ends. Germline V gives CDR1 LGHNA, CDR2 YSLEER. The CDR3 region has the DNA TGCGCCAGCAGCCAAGAAGGTGCGAACACAGATACGCAGTATTTT. Its translation is CASSQEGANTDTQYF.

V and J are TRBV9 and TRBJ1-2, with D possibly matching TRBD1 (6 bases). V lost 3 bases and J 5 bases, leaving 8 bases between the germline ends. CDR3 length equals 12 residues. The V gene's germline CDR1 is SGDLS and CDR2 YYNGEE. The CDR3 DNA reads as TGTGCCAGCAGCGCCACAGGGTATGGCTACACCTTC. Translated, it gives CASSATGYGYTF.

The table lists this clonotype with a few counts. This chain connects TRBV5-1 to TRBJ1-1; 8 bases map to TRBD1. The junction had 2 bases not matched to a gene; V was cut back by 0 bases and J by 4 bases. Looked up from germline, CDR1 is SGHRS and CDR2 is YFSETQ. The CDR3 is made up of 14 amino acids. CDR3 nucleotides: TGCGCCAGCAGCTTGGATGGACAGGGCACTGAAGCTTTCTTT. Its protein product is CASSLDGQGTEAFF.

This clonotype was picked up a small number of times. This chain connects TRBV15 to TRBJ1-1, with unresolved D. The CDR3 runs to 14 residues. From germline, CDR1 is LNHNV and CDR2 YYDKDF (reference sequence). Trimming removed 1 base at V and 1 base at J, with 7 bases between. DNA of the CDR3: TGTGCCACCAGCAGAGTACGGGGGAACACTGAAGCTTTCTTT. As protein: CATSRVRGNTEAFF.

The CDR3 DNA follows: TGTGCCAGCAGCGGCGGGACTTTGAACACTGAAGCTTTCTTT. This codes for CASSGGTLNTEAFF. V gene TRBV11-2 combines with J gene TRBJ1-1; D is possibly TRBD1 (5 bases). The germline gives CDR1 SGHAT, CDR2 FQNNGV. The length of the CDR3 is 14 residues. V was trimmed by 5 bases and J by 0 bases, leaving 10 bases between them.

CDR3 protein: CATAGLAGVLPYNEQFF. CDR3 bases: TGTGCCACCGCCGGACTAGCGGGAGTGCTCCCCTACAATGAGCAGTTCTTC. The genes are TRBV12-3 or TRBV12-4 and TRBJ2-1; 13 bases match TRBD2. The ends lost 10 bases at V and 2 bases at J; junction bases unmatched: 11. This CDR3 spans 17 amino acids.

This chain joins TRBV9 and TRBJ2-3; 15 bases are a match to TRBD2. The junction had 5 bases not matched to a gene; V was cut back by 3 bases and J by 3 bases. This CDR3 has 17 residues. Germline CDR1 is SGDLS and CDR2 is YYNGEE. CDR3 nucleotide sequence: TGTGCCAGCAGCGCCCCCGGGACTAGCGGGAGGACAGATACGCAGTATTTT. Translated, it gives CASSAPGTSGRTDTQYF.

This clonotype was detected only a few times. The rearrangement uses TRBV6-2 or TRBV6-3 and TRBJ2-1; D ambiguous. This CDR3 comprises 13 residues. Trimming shortened V by 6 bases and J by 9 bases, and 15 bases separated the two germline ends. Germline lookup yields CDR1 MNHEY and CDR2 SVGEGT. CDR3 coding DNA: TGTGCCAGCAGCCTAATTCTTGGCGGTGAGCAGTTCTTC. The encoded protein is CASSLILGGEQFF.

This clonotype was detected a few times. The chain uses TRBV27 and TRBJ2-5; no clear D gene. Trimming took off 9 bases at V and 2 bases at J, with 10 bases between the two ends. The CDR3 runs 12 residues. Germline loops: CDR1 MNHEY, CDR2 SMNVEV (reference sequence). The CDR3 sequence is CARFGIQETQYF. The CDR3 DNA is TGTGCCAGGTTCGGAATACAAGAGACCCAGTACTTC.

The chain has TRBV13 and TRBJ1-1; no reliable D call. V was shortened by 5 bases and J by 5 bases, with 9 bases between the two germline ends. Germline CDR1 PRHDT, CDR2 FYEKMQ (reference sequence). The CDR3 runs 12 residues. This chain's CDR3 is CASSAAGTEAFF. The DNA for the CDR3 is TGTGCCAGCAGCGCCGCAGGTACTGAAGCTTTCTTT.

The genes are TRBV7-9 and TRBJ1-3; possibly TRBD1 for D (5 bases). The CDR3 extends over 15 amino acids. Germline CDR1 SEHNR, CDR2 FQNEAQ (reference sequence). V dropped 5 bases and J dropped 0 bases, with 11 bases sitting between them. The CDR3 nucleotides are TGTGCCAGCAGCGTAACAGGACCCTCTGGAAACACCATATATTTT. It specifies CASSVTGPSGNTIYF. Variable domain in full (rest from reference TRBV7-9 and TRBJ1-3): DTGVSQNPRHKITKRGQNVTFRCDPISEHNRLYWYRQTLGQGPEFLTYFQNEAQLEKSRLLSDRFSAERPKGSFSTLEIQRTEQGDSAMYLCASSVTGPSGNTIYFGEGSWLTVV.

The CDR3 loop reads CATSRDPRASGINTGELFF. CDR3 nucleotide sequence: TGTGCCACCAGCAGAGATCCCAGGGCTAGCGGGATTAACACCGGGGAGCTGTTTTTT. The chain is built from TRBV15 and TRBJ2-2; TRBD2 agrees at 9 bases. J lost 2 bases, V lost 0 bases, and 10 bases had no gene match. The CDR3 is made up of 19 amino acids. Germline lookup yields CDR1 LNHNV and CDR2 YYDKDF (reference sequence). Using reference TRBV15 and TRBJ2-2 for the parts outside the CDR3, the full variable domain is DAMVIQNPRYQVTQFGKPVTLSCSQTLNHNVMYWYQQKSSQAPKLLFHYYDKDFNNEADTPDNFQSRRPNTSFCFLDIRSPGLGDTAMYLCATSRDPRASGINTGELFFGEGSRLTVL.

This clonotype was seen a few times. The rearrangement links TRBV7-2 to TRBJ2-5, with 9 nucleotides matching TRBD2. CDR1 is SGHTA, CDR2 FQGNSA, per germline. CDR3 length equals 16 residues. Trimming at V came to 0 bases and at J to 2 bases, leaving 4 bases not matched to a gene. The CDR3 here is CASSLAGTSSQETQYF. The CDR3 bases are TGTGCCAGCAGCTTAGCGGGGACTAGCAGTCAAGAGACCCAGTACTTC.

The chain combines TRBV5-1 with TRBJ1-1, with 9 positions matching TRBD1. The V gene end was trimmed by 1 base and the J gene end by 6 bases; junction bases not matched to a gene: 4. Germline assignment: CDR1 SGHRS and CDR2 YFSETQ. The CDR3 has 14 amino acids. For the CDR3, the DNA is TGCGCCAGCAGCTTGAACTGGGACAGGGCTGAAGCTTTCTTT. This encodes CASSLNWDRAEAFF. Drawing the rest from reference TRBV5-1 and TRBJ1-1, the complete variable domain is KAGVTQTPRYLIKTRGQQVTLSCSPISGHRSVSWYQQTPGQGLQFLFEYFSETQRNKGNFPGRFSGRQFSNSRSEMNVSTLELGDSALYLCASSLNWDRAEAFFGQGTRLTVV.

This clonotype turned up a few times. This chain uses TRBV7-2 with TRBJ1-5; D ambiguous. CDR3 length equals 14 residues. Trimming removed 5 bases at V and 4 bases at J, with 12 bases between. Germline-derived CDR1 and CDR2 are SGHTA and FQGNSA. DNA of the CDR3: TGTGCCAGCAGCACCCGGACGGGGAATCAGCCCCAGCATTTT. Amino acid sequence: CASSTRTGNQPQHF. Full variable domain (remainder filled in from reference TRBV7-2 and TRBJ1-5): GAGVSQSPSNKVTEKGKDVELRCDPISGHTALYWYRQSLGQGLEFLIYFQGNSAPDKSGLPSDRFSAERTGGSVSTLTIQRTQQEDSAVYLCASSTRTGNQPQHFGDGTRLSIL.

The chain recombines TRBV2 with TRBJ1-3; D not certain. Germline V gives CDR1 SNHLY, CDR2 FYNNEI. V lost 3 bases and J lost 5, with 5 bases in between. The CDR3 spans 12 residues. CDR3 bases: TGTGCCAGCAGTGATTCCAGAAACACCATATATTTT. Amino acids: CASSDSRNTIYF.

This clonotype has more than one count but fewer than ten. V usage is TRBV12-3 or TRBV12-4 and J usage is TRBJ2-2; D call uncertain. The CDR3 loop spans 11 amino acids. V was shortened by 6 bases and J by 7 bases, with 6 bases between the two germline ends. The CDR3 reads CASSPNGELFF. In nucleotides, the CDR3 is TGTGCCAGCAGCCCTAACGGGGAGCTGTTTTTT.

This clonotype has a handful of counts. This chain links TRBV29-1 with TRBJ2-3; TRBD2 matches 10 bases. With 0 bases clipped from V and 2 bases from J, the junction kept 8 bases outside the gene matches. Germline V CDR1 and CDR2: SQVTM, ANQGSEA. The CDR3 runs 17 residues. CDR3 amino acids: CSVEDRSSGRITDTQYF. The DNA for the CDR3 is TGCAGCGTTGAAGATAGGAGTAGCGGGAGGATCACAGATACGCAGTATTTT.

This clonotype has a handful of counts. This chain connects TRBV5-1 to TRBJ2-1, with 9 bases aligning to TRBD2. Germline assignment: CDR1 SGHRS and CDR2 YFSETQ. V was clipped by 0 bases and J by 4 bases; unmatched bases: 5. The CDR3 covers 16 residues. The CDR3 sequence: CASSLAGREGYNEQFF. The CDR3, as DNA: TGCGCCAGCAGCTTGGCGGGGCGGGAGGGTTACAATGAGCAGTTCTTC.

The chain's CDR3 is CASTRIYSYEQYF. The CDR3 region has the DNA TGTGCCAGCACTCGGATTTATTCCTACGAGCAGTACTTC. J is TRBJ2-7 and V is TRBV21-1. TRBV21-1 is a pseudogene. The CDR3 extends over 13 amino acids.

The chain combines TRBV4-3 with TRBJ2-3, with 7 positions matching TRBD1. CDR1 LGHNA and CDR2 YSLEER come from the germline V gene. V lost 0 bases, J lost 4 bases, and 4 bases stayed unmatched. There are 15 residues in the CDR3. This CDR3 is CASSQDEGAADTQYF. The CDR3 nucleotides read TGCGCCAGCAGCCAAGATGAGGGGGCTGCAGATACGCAGTATTTT.

This clonotype was counted at least ten times. This chain links TRBV12-5 with TRBJ1-1; D unclear. This CDR3 contains 13 residues. The germline V gene encodes CDR1 LGHNT and CDR2 FRNRAP. Trimming removed 4 bases at V and 5 bases at J, with 11 bases between. CDR3 region: CASGSETGTEAFF. The CDR3 DNA reads as TGTGCTAGTGGTTCCGAAACGGGGACTGAAGCTTTCTTT.

This sequence joins TRBV20-1 and TRBJ1-3; D perhaps matches TRBD1 (6 bases). The germline V gene encodes CDR1 DFQATT and CDR2 SNEGSKA (reference sequence). V dropped 5 bases and J dropped 2 bases, with 13 bases sitting between them. The CDR3 covers 14 residues. As DNA, the CDR3 is TGCAGTGCTCCTACAGGGTACCCTGGAAACACCATATATTTT. The encoded protein is CSAPTGYPGNTIYF.

The chain links TRBV5-1 to TRBJ1-1; 8 bases are a match to TRBD1. J gave up 1 base and V 6 bases, and 14 bases lay outside the gene matches. Germline V gene lookup returns CDR1 SGHRS and CDR2 YFSETQ. The CDR3 is made up of 17 amino acids. Written as DNA, the CDR3 is TGCGCCAGCAATTCCGGGACAGGTGGCTGGGGGAACACTGAAGCTTTCTTT. Protein product: CASNSGTGGWGNTEAFF.

As to this clonotype: A read error may produce the germline difference seen at one junction end. CDR3 sequence (DNA): TGTGCCAGCAGCCGAAGGACAGGTGATCAGCCCCAGCACTTT. This translates into CASSRRTGDQPQHF. The chain recombines TRBV7-2 with TRBJ1-5, with 7 bases fitting TRBD1. Per germline, CDR1 SGHTA and CDR2 FQGNSA. The CDR3 totals 14 residues.

This clonotype was seen only a few times. The CDR3 region is CSVESRHQPQHF. The CDR3 DNA is TGCAGCGTTGAATCCAGACATCAGCCCCAGCATTTT. J is TRBJ1-5 and V is TRBV29-1, with unresolved D. Germline CDR1 and CDR2: SQVTM and ANQGSEA. The CDR3 contains 12 residues. V was cut by 2 bases and J by 5 bases, with 7 bases left in between. Full variable domain (missing parts from reference TRBV29-1 and TRBJ1-5): SAVISQKPSRDICQRGTSLTIQCQVDSQVTMMFWYRQQPGQSLTLIATANQGSEATYESGFVIDKFPISRPNLTFSTLTVSNMSPEDSSIYLCSVESRHQPQHFGDGTRLSIL.

V gene TRBV9 combines with J gene TRBJ2-1, with 13 bases lining up with TRBD2. The CDR3 runs 17 residues. Germline lookup yields CDR1 SGDLS and CDR2 YYNGEE. With 3 bases clipped from V and 7 bases from J, the junction kept 10 bases outside the gene matches. CDR3 loop: CASSATGLAGAGNEQFF. CDR3 sequence (DNA): TGTGCCAGCAGCGCGACCGGACTAGCGGGAGCCGGGAATGAGCAGTTCTTC.

CDR3 sequence reads: CASSAYPGGGHTGELFF. CDR3 DNA sequence: TGTGCCAGCAGTGCTTACCCAGGGGGCGGTCACACCGGGGAGCTGTTTTTT. This chain uses TRBV25-1 with TRBJ2-2; 8 bases match TRBD1. The V and J ends lost 4 bases and 3 bases, in that order; junction bases with no gene match: 10. CDR3 length: 17 amino acids. The germline V gene encodes CDR1 MGHDK and CDR2 SYGVNS.

The CDR3 here is CSVPTGGGEAFF. The CDR3 region has the DNA TGCAGCGTGCCGACAGGGGGCGGTGAAGCTTTCTTT. V gene TRBV29-1 combines with J gene TRBJ1-1; 10 nucleotides agree with TRBD1. The CDR3 consists of 12 residues. The germline V gene has CDR1 SQVTM and CDR2 ANQGSEA. After removal of 6 bases from V and 7 bases from J, the junction contained 5 bases not matched to a gene.

This clonotype has a handful of counts. The rearrangement links TRBV20-1 to TRBJ2-2; 12 nucleotides agree with TRBD2. The CDR3 loop spans 16 amino acids. V was clipped by 5 bases and J by 6 bases; unmatched bases: 10. CDR1 and CDR2 (germline): DFQATT, SNEGSKA (reference sequence). CDR3 nucleotide sequence: TGCAGTGCTTCCCCGACTAGCGGGAGTATTTCCGGGGAGCTGTTTTTT. Protein: CSASPTSGSISGELFF.